The 25 T cell receptor beta chains below all came from one sample that was sequenced in a study of PD-L1 blockade in urothelial cancer. Sequenced by immunoSEQ multiplex PCR; TCRdb stores in-frame clones only, minus some. Of about 88,000 clones listed, 90% are singletons. This specimen consisted of PBMCs, obtained around atezolizumab (anti-PD-L1) treatment. Receptor source: a man between 60 and 75 years old with urothelial cancer.

This clone came up once. V usage is TRBV27 and J usage is TRBJ2-5; TRBD1 agrees at 8 bases. The trim removed 8 bases at V and 1 base at J, leaving 9 bases unmatched. Germline CDR1 reads MNHEY; CDR2 reads SMNVEV (reference sequence). The CDR3 sequence is 15 residues long. The CDR3 loop reads CASLSLQGAQETQYF. CDR3 DNA sequence: TGTGCCAGCCTAAGTCTTCAGGGGGCCCAAGAGACCCAGTACTTC.

The genes are TRBV4-1 and TRBJ2-3; D unclear. In germline, CDR1 is MGHRA, CDR2 YSYEKL. This CDR3 is built from 15 residues. V was trimmed by 3 bases and J by 0 bases, leaving 10 bases between them. Written as DNA, the CDR3 is TGCGCCAGCAGCCATGGAGTGAGGAGCACAGATACGCAGTATTTT. Translated: CASSHGVRSTDTQYF.

The chain carries TRBV6-1 and TRBJ2-3, with TRBD1 matching 7 bases. The trim removed 7 bases at V and 3 bases at J, leaving 10 bases unmatched. Germline-derived CDR1 and CDR2 are MNHNS and SASEGT. The CDR3 extends over 15 amino acids. As DNA, the CDR3 is TGTGCCAGCAAGGGACAGCCCTTGAAGACAGATACGCAGTATTTT. This gives the protein CASKGQPLKTDTQYF.

The rearrangement links TRBV19 to TRBJ2-7; D might be TRBD2 (6 bases). V lost 4 bases and J 2 bases, leaving 9 bases between the germline ends. The CDR3 has 13 residues. The germline V gene encodes CDR1 LNHDA and CDR2 SQIVND (reference sequence). The CDR3 protein is CASSSRETYEQYF. The CDR3 DNA reads TGTGCCAGTAGTAGCCGGGAGACCTACGAGCAGTACTTC. The variable domain in full, with the rest retrieved from reference TRBV19 and TRBJ2-7, is DGGITQSPKYLFRKEGQNVTLSCEQNLNHDAMYWYRQDPGQGLRLIYYSQIVNDFQKGDIAEGYSVSREKKESFPLTVTSAQKNPTAFYLCASSSRETYEQYFGPGTRLTVT.

The V call is TRBV2, the J call TRBJ2-5; no firm D call. The germline V and J ends were trimmed by 1 base and 3 bases, with 6 bases remaining between them. From germline, CDR1 is SNHLY and CDR2 FYNNEI. CDR3 length equals 13 residues. The CDR3 DNA follows: TGTGCCAGCAGTGAAGAGGCGGAAGAGACCCAGTACTTC. Its protein product is CASSEEAEETQYF.

J is TRBJ2-7 and V is TRBV11-2; possible D gene TRBD1, 6 bases. The CDR3 covers 15 residues. The germline V and J ends were trimmed by 7 bases and 0 bases, with 16 bases remaining between them. The germline V gene encodes CDR1 SGHAT and CDR2 FQNNGV. CDR3 region: CASTQGTGISYEQYF. The CDR3 nucleotides are TGTGCCAGCACCCAGGGGACGGGAATCTCCTACGAGCAGTACTTC.

The gene calls are TRBV7-2 and TRBJ2-5; 7 bases are shared with TRBD2. The CDR3 length is 14 residues. Germline V gene data show CDR1 as SGHTA and CDR2 as FQGNSA. V was clipped by 2 bases and J by 3 bases; unmatched bases: 3. The CDR3 DNA reads as TGTGCCAGCAGCTTAAGCCGGGGGGAAGAGACCCAGTACTTC. Its protein product is CASSLSRGEETQYF.

V gene TRBV7-8 combines with J gene TRBJ1-2; 10 nucleotides agree with TRBD1. Germline V CDR1 and CDR2: SGHVS, FQNEAQ. Trimming cost V 3 bases and J 0 bases; bases outside gene matches: 4. This CDR3 spans 16 amino acids. The CDR3 loop is CASSLGQGTANYGYTF. CDR3 DNA: TGTGCCAGCAGCTTGGGACAGGGGACAGCTAACTATGGCTACACCTTC.

The chain links TRBV20-1 to TRBJ1-1, with D unresolved. The germline gives CDR1 DFQATT, CDR2 SNEGSKA (reference sequence). This CDR3 has 11 residues. Trimming stripped 8 bases from V and 7 bases from J, with 14 bases between. DNA of the CDR3: TGCAGTCCCCTCTCTGGCGGTGAAGCTTTCTTT. As protein: CSPLSGGEAFF.

The chain recombines TRBV6-1 with TRBJ2-2, with TRBD1 as a possible D gene (5 bases). CDR3 length: 15 residues. Germline lookup yields CDR1 MNHNS and CDR2 SASEGT. V lost 1 base, J lost 7 bases, and 13 bases lay in between. In nucleotides, the CDR3 is TGTGCCAGCAGTGAAGGCTCAGGGATGGGCGGGGAGCTGTTTTTT. Its protein product is CASSEGSGMGGELFF.

DNA of the CDR3: TGTGCCAGCAGCCGGACAGGGGGCCAGGATCAGCCCCAGCATTTT. This gives the protein CASSRTGGQDQPQHF. The chain is built from TRBV2 and TRBJ1-5, with 11 bases identical to TRBD1. Germline V gene data show CDR1 as SNHLY and CDR2 as FYNNEI. This CDR3 is built from 15 residues. The V gene end was trimmed by 6 bases and the J gene end by 5 bases; junction bases not matched to a gene: 6. The whole variable domain, remainder taken from reference TRBV2 and TRBJ1-5, is EPEVTQTPSHQVTQMGQEVILRCVPISNHLYFYWYRQILGQKVEFLVSFYNNEISEKSEIFDDQFSVERPDGSNFTLKIRSTKLEDSAMYFCASSRTGGQDQPQHFGDGTRLSIL.

The chain is built from TRBV5-1 and TRBJ1-3, with unresolved D. Germline-derived CDR1 and CDR2 are SGHRS and YFSETQ. CDR3 length: 16 residues. The V and J ends lost 4 bases and 0 bases respectively, with 14 bases between them. The chain's CDR3 is CASSMDPGNSGNTIYF. In nucleotides, the CDR3 is TGCGCCAGCAGCATGGACCCCGGGAACTCTGGAAACACCATATATTTT.

The table lists this clone with a count of one. The chain combines TRBV7-8 with TRBJ2-7; TRBD2 is a possible D gene (6 bases). V was shortened by 1 base and J by 6 bases, with 10 bases between the two germline ends. Germline lookup yields CDR1 SGHVS and CDR2 FQNEAQ. The CDR3 extends over 13 amino acids. The DNA of the CDR3 is TGTGCCAGCAGCTTAGAGGAGGGAACCGAGCAGTACTTC. Encoded protein: CASSLEEGTEQYF.

The CDR3 sequence: CASSLWRGDYNEQFF. The CDR3 nucleotides are TGTGCCAGCAGCCTCTGGCGGGGAGACTACAATGAGCAGTTCTTC. The chain is built from TRBV7-8 and TRBJ2-1, with a tentative D call TRBD2 (6 bases). From germline, CDR1 is SGHVS and CDR2 FQNEAQ. V shed 5 bases and J shed 3 bases, with 14 bases lying between them. There are 15 residues in the CDR3.

The J gene is TRBJ1-2, the V gene TRBV15; 9 nucleotides agree with TRBD1. J lost 7 bases, V lost 4 bases, and 7 bases had no gene match. Germline CDR1 and CDR2: LNHNV and YYDKDF (reference sequence). This CDR3 has 14 residues. Here the CDR3 reads CATSNLQGARGYTF. CDR3 DNA sequence: TGTGCCACCAGCAACCTACAGGGGGCGCGTGGCTACACCTTC.

The gene calls are TRBV25-1 and TRBJ2-7, with TRBD1 as a possible D gene (6 bases). Deletions cut 4 bases from V and 3 bases from J, with 7 bases between. The CDR3 length is 12 residues. Germline values: CDR1 MGHDK, CDR2 SYGVNS. CDR3 nucleotides: TGTGCCAGCAGTGCCAGGGGCTACGAGCAGTACTTC. Protein product: CASSARGYEQYF.

The V call is TRBV4-2, the J call TRBJ1-4, with a possible D match to TRBD1 (5 bases). CDR3 length equals 14 residues. Germline V CDR1 and CDR2: LGHNA, YNFKEQ. The germline V and J ends were trimmed by 6 bases and 8 bases, with 16 bases remaining between them. The CDR3, as DNA: TGTGCCAGCAGATTCGGGGGGGGTAAAGAAAAACTGTTTTTT. Amino acids: CASRFGGGKEKLFF.

The CDR3 sequence is CASSPGGGWSGNTIYF. Written as DNA, the CDR3 is TGTGCCAGCAGCCCAGGGGGTGGGTGGTCTGGAAACACCATATATTTT. The chain recombines TRBV5-4 with TRBJ1-3; 7 bases align to TRBD1. J was trimmed by 1 base and V by 4 bases; bases with no gene match: 8. Germline V gene sequence: CDR1 SGHNT, CDR2 YYREEE (reference sequence). The CDR3 has 16 residues.

The rearrangement links TRBV19 to TRBJ1-5; 8 bases match TRBD1. This CDR3 has 15 residues. After removal of 4 bases from V and 0 bases from J, the junction contained 2 bases not matched to a gene. The germline V gene has CDR1 LNHDA and CDR2 SQIVND (reference sequence). Here the CDR3 reads CASSRQGISNQPQHF. CDR3 DNA sequence: TGTGCCAGTAGTAGACAGGGGATTAGCAATCAGCCCCAGCATTTT.

The gene calls are TRBV4-3 and TRBJ2-7; the match to TRBD1 covers 11 bases. V trimming: 3 bases; J trimming: 3 bases; junction bases outside the gene matches: 1. The CDR3 spans 14 residues. CDR1 and CDR2 from the germline V gene are LGHNA and YSLEER. The CDR3 here is CASSQDRGLYEQYF. DNA of the CDR3: TGCGCCAGCAGCCAGGACAGGGGGCTCTACGAGCAGTACTTC.

J is TRBJ2-7 and V is TRBV18, with 8 nucleotides matching TRBD1. From germline, CDR1 is KGHSH and CDR2 LQKENI. V lost 0 bases and J lost 7; bases outside the gene matches: 5. The CDR3 extends over 14 amino acids. CDR3 sequence (DNA): TGTGCCAGCTCACCACCAGACAGGGGCAGAGAGCAGTACTTC. Protein product: CASSPPDRGREQYF.

This clone was seen just once. CDR3 sequence: CASRSISSVGELFF. Here the CDR3 DNA reads TGTGCCAGCAGGAGTATTAGTTCGGTAGGGGAGCTGTTTTTT. This sequence joins TRBV7-9 and TRBJ2-2; D uncertain. Trimming shortened V by 6 bases and J by 8 bases, and 16 bases separated the two germline ends. Looked up from germline, CDR1 is SEHNR and CDR2 is FQNEAQ (reference sequence). This CDR3 spans 14 amino acids.

This chain uses TRBV30 with TRBJ2-1, with D possibly matching TRBD1 (6 bases). Trimming left V 3 bases short and J 4 bases short, with 10 bases between. This CDR3 is built from 13 residues. CDR1 and CDR2 from the germline V gene are GTSNPN and SVGIG (reference sequence). The DNA for the CDR3 is TGTGCCTGGAGGGGGGACACTTACAATGAGCAGTTCTTC. As protein: CAWRGDTYNEQFF.

J is TRBJ2-3 and V is TRBV2; 8 nucleotides match TRBD2. V shed 8 bases, J shed 4 bases, and the junction held 8 bases outside the gene matches. Germline assignment: CDR1 SNHLY and CDR2 FYNNEI. The CDR3 totals 14 residues. CDR3 in amino acids: CASRAGERPDTQYF. The DNA of the CDR3 is TGTGCCAGCCGAGCGGGAGAACGCCCAGATACGCAGTATTTT.

The genes are TRBV29-1 and TRBJ2-7; perhaps TRBD2 as D (6 bases). In germline, CDR1 is SQVTM, CDR2 ANQGSEA. This CDR3 has 14 residues. Trimming shortened V by 7 bases and J by 2 bases, and 18 bases separated the two germline ends. The CDR3 region is CSAIFPGRTYEQYF. CDR3 bases: TGCAGCGCCATATTTCCTGGGAGGACCTACGAGCAGTACTTC.